This TCR beta chain was recorded in a study of CXCR3-negative and CXCR3-positive naive CD8 T cells. Study summary: Each library gave roughly 1.4 +/- 0.3 million of 130 million to 150 million TRB reads.

A CD45RO-CCR7+CD27+CD95- profile was what naive CD8+ T cells displayed. Study conclusions and caveats: Naive cells, whether CXCR3-negative or CXCR3-positive, had similar TRBV-TRBJ usage, while memory cells differed.

About this clonotype itself: Its antigen is still unknown.

The CDR3 is made up of 14 amino acids. Germline CDR1 reads MNHEY; CDR2 reads SMNVEV (reference sequence). Preparation of TRB cDNA libraries relied on 5' RACE carrying UMI labels. From its re-call of the 5' RACE reads, TCRdb lists each CDR3 protein once, without DNA. The record lists more than 65,000 distinct CDR3 sequences, of which the ten most abundant hold approximately 1.5%. The rearrangement links TRBV27 to TRBJ2-1; TCRdb gives TRBD2 as the D gene, but with no DNA this cannot be confirmed. The sequence derives from a human donor in good health. Some clones in this sample may be carry-over from other donors' samples. Sequencing was carried out using naive CXCR3- CD8+ T cells from blood. Subset in this sample: CD45RO-CCR7+CD27+CD95- naive CD8+ T cells lacking CXCR3 (TNR3-). CDR3 amino acids: CASSWGLDRNEQFF.